Shown below are 8 T cell receptor beta chains from a single sample sequenced in a study of cytomegalovirus exposure and HLA in healthy donors. Some clones are missing from TCRdb's copy, which holds only in-frame ones; the method was immunoSEQ multiplex PCR. Of about 180,000 clones in the sample, about 89% are singletons; the top ten hold 2% to 3%. Sequencing input: PBMCs. The receptors were sampled from a man between 18 and 29 years old in good health and CMV-seropositive.

V is TRBV4-3 and J is TRBJ1-2, with 11 bases identical to TRBD1. J gave up 7 bases and V 3 bases, and 1 base lay outside the gene matches. The V gene's germline CDR1 is LGHNA and CDR2 YSLEER. The CDR3 spans 13 residues. The DNA of the CDR3 is TGCGCCAGCAGCCATGGGACAGGGGGTGGCTACACCTTC. This codes for CASSHGTGGGYTF.

This clone was seen once. J is TRBJ2-5 and V is TRBV4-3; D uncertain. V lost 0 bases, J lost 9 bases, and 11 bases lay in between. This CDR3 spans 13 amino acids. Germline values: CDR1 LGHNA, CDR2 YSLEER. The CDR3 sequence is CASSQDTQSAQYF. The CDR3 nucleotides read TGCGCCAGCAGCCAAGATACACAGTCGGCCCAGTACTTC.

CDR3 sequence: CASSRTGTDTQYF. DNA of the CDR3: TGTGCCAGCAGCCGGACAGGCACAGATACGCAGTATTTT. The gene calls are TRBV4-2 and TRBJ2-3, with D possibly matching TRBD1 (6 bases). Germline V gives CDR1 LGHNA, CDR2 YNFKEQ. The CDR3 consists of 13 residues. The ends were cut back, 4 bases at V and 1 base at J, with 6 bases in the middle.

As for this clone: One junction end does not reproduce the germline sequence, and a read error may be involved. V is TRBV7-7 and J is TRBJ2-5; no reliable D call. CDR1 and CDR2 from the germline V gene are SSHAT and FNYEAQ (reference sequence). The CDR3 has 13 amino acids. CDR3 bases: TGTGCTAGCAGCTTAGTCTACCAAGAGACCCAGTACTTC. Protein product: CASSLVYQETQYF.

This clone appeared a single time. This sequence joins TRBV5-1 and TRBJ2-2; D possibly corresponds to TRBD1 (5 bases). V was cut by 4 bases and J by 0 bases, with 10 bases left in between. Germline V gene lookup returns CDR1 SGHRS and CDR2 YFSETQ. The CDR3 runs to 15 residues. The CDR3 sequence is CASSQRQSNTGELFF. The CDR3 nucleotides are TGCGCCAGCAGCCAACGACAGTCGAACACCGGGGAGCTGTTTTTT.

The chain recombines TRBV30 with TRBJ1-1, with D perhaps matching TRBD1 (5 bases). Germline loops: CDR1 GTSNPN, CDR2 SVGIG (reference sequence). The CDR3 loop spans 13 amino acids. The V and J ends lost 1 base and 0 bases respectively, with 6 bases between them. The CDR3 nucleotides read TGTGCCTGGAGTGGACAGCTGAACACTGAAGCTTTCTTT. Translating gives CAWSGQLNTEAFF.

V usage is TRBV6-6 and J usage is TRBJ1-1; TRBD1 is a possible D gene (5 bases). Trimming removed 5 bases from V and 7 bases from J, with 8 bases in between. This CDR3 is built from 11 residues. CDR1 is MNHNY, CDR2 SVGAGI, per germline (reference sequence). The CDR3 region is CASSQDSEAFF. The DNA of the CDR3 is TGTGCCAGCAGTCAAGACAGTGAAGCTTTCTTT.

The V and J genes are TRBV18 and TRBJ1-3; a weak D match, TRBD1 (5 bases). V lost 2 bases and J lost 0, with 11 bases in between. The CDR3 covers 16 residues. Germline V gene data show CDR1 as KGHSH and CDR2 as LQKENI. The CDR3 nucleotides are TGTGCCAGCTCACCAGGGGCAGTCCGCTCTGGAAACACCATATATTTT. Translation: CASSPGAVRSGNTIYF.